Here is one TCR beta chain with its context. The target antigen is unknown. Germline values: CDR1 MNHEY, CDR2 SVGEGT. Trimming took 0 bases from V and 4 from J; bases not matched to a gene: 8. The CDR3 consists of 16 residues. The protocol was immunoSEQ multiplex PCR, while the TCRdb copy is restricted to in-frame clones and leaves out a portion. The top ten clones hold about 1.5% of a sample with fewer than 800,000 clones, about 90% of them seen once. This sample is drawn from a study of Ad26.COV2.S vaccination and SARS-CoV-2 variants. Study details: The donor was enrolled in the Ad26.COV2.S arm of the COV1001 trial. In the study, Ad26.COV2.S was injected intramuscularly once, or twice 56 days apart.

Study results and caveats: Analyses that measured TCR breadth and depth may have underestimated total T cell responses.

Treatment meaning: some 19 received Ad26.COV2.S at low or high dose, single or two shots; 5 received placebo; per-sample allocation not given. Material that was analyzed had been drawn on day 63 after the first vaccine or placebo injection. An 18-55-year-old adult in Boston served as donor. This specimen was peripheral blood, taken in a trial of Ad26.COV2.S vaccine versus placebo. The clonotype originates from a person aged 18-65 years who received the Ad26.COV2.S COVID-19 vaccine or a placebo. V usage is TRBV6-2 or TRBV6-3 and J usage is TRBJ2-7; TRBD1 matches at 8 bases. In nucleotides, the CDR3 is TGTGCCAGCAGTTACTCCGGCGACAGGGGCACGTACGAGCAGTACTTC. Translated, it gives CASSYSGDRGTYEQYF.